This TCR beta chain was recorded in a study of type 1 regulatory T cells. About the research overall: T-allo10 is a Tr1-enriched, alloantigen-specific CD4 T cell product made in vitro.

TCRdb analysed the reads with MiXCR anew, one entry per CDR3 protein. The table has tens of thousands of distinct CDR3 sequences, roughly 20% seen once. Details on this clonotype: What it binds is unknown. A read error may produce the germline difference seen at one junction end.

The V gene's germline CDR1 is SGHRS and CDR2 YFSETQ. The length of the CDR3 is 16 residues. Whole-study findings and limits: Tr1 cells had a more restricted TCR repertoire than non-Tr1 cells.

The sequenced sample consisted of cultured type 1 regulatory T (Tr1) cells, either the whole culture or a sorted fraction (not recorded which). V gene TRBV5-1 combines with J gene TRBJ2-1, with D possibly being TRBD2 (5 bases). This receptor was taken from a human donor in good health. CDR3 residues: CASSSVITRSLNEQFF. In nucleotides, the CDR3 is TGTGCCAGCAGCTCCGTTATCACTAGGTCCCTCAATGAGCAGTTCTTC.